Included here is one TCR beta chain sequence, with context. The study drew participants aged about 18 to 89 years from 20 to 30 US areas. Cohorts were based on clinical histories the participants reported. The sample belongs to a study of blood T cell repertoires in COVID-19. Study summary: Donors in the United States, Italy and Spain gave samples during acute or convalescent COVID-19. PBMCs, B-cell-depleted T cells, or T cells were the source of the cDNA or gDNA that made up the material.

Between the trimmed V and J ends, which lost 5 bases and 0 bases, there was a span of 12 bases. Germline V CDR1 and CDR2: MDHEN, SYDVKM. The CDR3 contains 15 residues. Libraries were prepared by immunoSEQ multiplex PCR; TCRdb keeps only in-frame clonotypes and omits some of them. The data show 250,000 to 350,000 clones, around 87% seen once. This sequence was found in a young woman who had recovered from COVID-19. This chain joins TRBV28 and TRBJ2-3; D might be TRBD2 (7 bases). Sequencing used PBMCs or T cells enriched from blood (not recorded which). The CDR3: CASSPGGASTDTQYF. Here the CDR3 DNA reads TGTGCCAGCAGTCCGGGGGGCGCTAGCACAGATACGCAGTATTTT.